A single sample gave rise to the 8 T cell receptor beta chains below, sequenced in a study of cytomegalovirus exposure and HLA in healthy donors. In the PCR, 60 Vbeta and 13 Jbeta primers were used. The assay was immunoSEQ multiplex PCR, and TCRdb's table has in-frame clones only and misses some. The sample has approximately 170,000 clones; 76% are singletons. The sample was PBMCs. These receptors all stem from a female donor in good health and CMV-seronegative.

The rearrangement joins TRBV4-3 to TRBJ2-5; 14 nucleotides line up with TRBD2. The CDR3 sequence is 17 residues long. J gave up 2 bases and V 1 base, and 3 bases lay outside the gene matches. Germline lookup yields CDR1 LGHNA and CDR2 YSLEER. This CDR3 is CASSQGGTSGRQETQYF. The CDR3 DNA sequence: TGCGCCAGCAGCCAAGGAGGGACTAGCGGGAGACAAGAGACCCAGTACTTC.

The gene calls are TRBV5-8 and TRBJ1-2; 9 bases are shared with TRBD1. CDR1 is SGHTS and CDR2 is YDEGEE in the germline V gene. Trimming at V came to 2 bases and at J to 1 base, leaving 6 bases not matched to a gene. The CDR3 runs 16 residues. The CDR3 DNA is TGTGCCAGCAGCTTAACGGGGACAGGGATTAACTATGGCTACACCTTC. Its translation: CASSLTGTGINYGYTF.

The chain joins TRBV6-5 to TRBJ1-1; possibly TRBD1 for D (5 bases). Germline assignment: CDR1 MNHEY and CDR2 SVGAGI. Deletions cut 5 bases from V and 3 bases from J, with 10 bases between. CDR3 length: 13 amino acids. The CDR3 here is CASSQGPYTEAFF. The CDR3 region has the DNA TGTGCCAGCAGTCAGGGCCCGTACACTGAAGCTTTCTTT.

The chain joins TRBV19 to TRBJ2-7, with TRBD1 identical over 8 bases. The CDR3 extends over 16 amino acids. V lost 3 bases to trimming and J lost 3 bases; unmatched junction nucleotides: 10. Germline V gives CDR1 LNHDA, CDR2 SQIVND (reference sequence). In nucleotides, the CDR3 is TGTGCCAGTAGTATTGGAATTTGGACAGGGTTCTACGAGCAGTACTTC. Translating gives CASSIGIWTGFYEQYF.

J is TRBJ2-3 and V is TRBV4-3; 11 nucleotides align to TRBD2. This CDR3 has 17 residues. V lost 0 bases, J lost 4 bases, and 6 bases stayed unmatched. Per the germline V gene, CDR1 is LGHNA and CDR2 is YSLEER. The CDR3 protein is CASSQELSGGAADTQYF. For the CDR3, the DNA is TGCGCCAGCAGCCAAGAACTTAGCGGGGGGGCTGCAGATACGCAGTATTTT.

This sequence joins TRBV28 and TRBJ2-1; 9 bases are a match to TRBD2. The CDR3 runs to 16 residues. In germline, CDR1 is MDHEN, CDR2 SYDVKM. V trimming: 6 bases; J trimming: 6 bases; junction bases outside the gene matches: 12. CDR3 in amino acids: CASRSSGGRALNEQFF. The CDR3, as DNA: TGTGCCAGCAGAAGCTCGGGCGGGAGGGCCCTCAATGAGCAGTTCTTC.

This clone was observed a handful of times. The chain recombines TRBV28 with TRBJ1-4; 12 bases are a match to TRBD1. The germline CDR1 and CDR2 sequences are MDHEN and SYDVKM. With 3 bases clipped from V and 7 bases from J, the junction kept 3 bases outside the gene matches. This CDR3 comprises 15 residues. The CDR3 DNA is TGTGCCAGCAGTTTGTTGGGACAGGGGGCTGAAAAACTGTTTTTT. This codes for CASSLLGQGAEKLFF. Combining the CDR3 with reference TRBV28 and TRBJ1-4 gives the whole variable domain DVKVTQSSRYLVKRTGEKVFLECVQDMDHENMFWYRQDPGLGLRLIYFSYDVKMKEKGDIPEGYSVSREKKERFSLILESASTNQTSMYLCASSLLGQGAEKLFFGSGTQLSVL.

J is TRBJ1-6 and V is TRBV6-6; D is undetermined. This CDR3 has 15 residues. V was clipped by 2 bases and J by 6 bases, with 11 bases between them. Germline V gene lookup returns CDR1 MNHNY and CDR2 SVGAGI (reference sequence). The chain's CDR3 is CASSYEGGGNSPLHF. The DNA of the CDR3 is TGTGCCAGCAGTTACGAGGGCGGCGGTAATTCACCCCTCCACTTT.